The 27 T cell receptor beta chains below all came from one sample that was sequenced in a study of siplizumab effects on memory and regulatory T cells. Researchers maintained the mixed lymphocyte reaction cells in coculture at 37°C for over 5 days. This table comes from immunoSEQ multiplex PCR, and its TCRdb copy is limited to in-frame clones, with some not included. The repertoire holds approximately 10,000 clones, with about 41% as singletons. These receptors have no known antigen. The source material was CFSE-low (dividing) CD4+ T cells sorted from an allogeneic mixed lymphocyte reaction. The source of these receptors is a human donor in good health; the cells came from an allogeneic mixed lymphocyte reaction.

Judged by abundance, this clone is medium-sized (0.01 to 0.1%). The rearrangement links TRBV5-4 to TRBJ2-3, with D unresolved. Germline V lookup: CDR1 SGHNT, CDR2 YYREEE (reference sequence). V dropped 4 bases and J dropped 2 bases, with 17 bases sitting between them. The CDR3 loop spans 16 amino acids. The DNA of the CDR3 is TGTGCCAGCAGCCCGACGTGGGGATTAAACACAGATACGCAGTATTTT. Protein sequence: CASSPTWGLNTDTQYF.

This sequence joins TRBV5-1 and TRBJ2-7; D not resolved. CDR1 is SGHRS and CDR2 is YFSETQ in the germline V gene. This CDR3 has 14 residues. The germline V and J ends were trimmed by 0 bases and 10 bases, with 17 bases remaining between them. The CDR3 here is CASSLGQRISNQYF. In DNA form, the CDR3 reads TGCGCCAGCAGCTTGGGGCAGAGAATCTCGAATCAGTACTTC.

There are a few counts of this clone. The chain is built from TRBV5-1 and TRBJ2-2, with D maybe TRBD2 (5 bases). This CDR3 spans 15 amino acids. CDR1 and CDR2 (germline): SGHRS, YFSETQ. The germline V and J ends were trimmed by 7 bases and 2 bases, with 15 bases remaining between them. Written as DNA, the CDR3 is TGCGCCAGCTTCCAAGCAGGAGGCAACACCGGGGAGCTGTTTTTT. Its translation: CASFQAGGNTGELFF.

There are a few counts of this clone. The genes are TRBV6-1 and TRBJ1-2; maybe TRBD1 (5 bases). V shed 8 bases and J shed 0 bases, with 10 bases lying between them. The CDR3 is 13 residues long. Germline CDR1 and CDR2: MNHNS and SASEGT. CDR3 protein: CASRRDANYGYTF. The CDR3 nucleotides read TGTGCCAGCCGAAGGGACGCTAACTATGGCTACACCTTC.

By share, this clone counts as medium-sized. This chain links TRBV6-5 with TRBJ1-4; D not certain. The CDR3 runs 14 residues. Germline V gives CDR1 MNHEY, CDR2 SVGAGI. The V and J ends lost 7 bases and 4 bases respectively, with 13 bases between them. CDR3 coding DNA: TGTGCCAGCAAACCCGGTAGTCTTAATGAAAAACTGTTTTTT. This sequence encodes CASKPGSLNEKLFF.

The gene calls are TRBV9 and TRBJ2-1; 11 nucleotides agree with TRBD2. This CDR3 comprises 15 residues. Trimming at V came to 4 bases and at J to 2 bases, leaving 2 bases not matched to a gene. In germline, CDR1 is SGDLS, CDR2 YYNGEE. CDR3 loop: CASSFSGGAYNEQFF. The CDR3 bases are TGTGCCAGCAGCTTTAGCGGGGGGGCCTACAATGAGCAGTTCTTC.

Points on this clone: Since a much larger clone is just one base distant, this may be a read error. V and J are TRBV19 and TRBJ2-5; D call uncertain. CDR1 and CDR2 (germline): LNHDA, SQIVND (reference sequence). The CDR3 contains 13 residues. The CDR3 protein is CASGIILQETQYF. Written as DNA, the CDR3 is TGTGCCAGTGGTATAATTCTGCAAGAGACCCAGTACTTC.

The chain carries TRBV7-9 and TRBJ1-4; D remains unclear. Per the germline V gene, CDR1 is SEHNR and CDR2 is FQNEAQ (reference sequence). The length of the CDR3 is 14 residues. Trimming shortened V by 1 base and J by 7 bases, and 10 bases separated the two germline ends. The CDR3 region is CASSLDGGREKLFF. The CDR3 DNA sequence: TGTGCCAGCAGCTTAGACGGAGGTCGTGAAAAACTGTTTTTT.

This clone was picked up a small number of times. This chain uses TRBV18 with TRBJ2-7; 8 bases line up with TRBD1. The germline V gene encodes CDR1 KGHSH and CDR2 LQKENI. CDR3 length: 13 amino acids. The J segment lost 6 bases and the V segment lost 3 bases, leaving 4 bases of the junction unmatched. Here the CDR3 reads CASSPRTGSEQYF. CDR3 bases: TGTGCCAGCTCACCCCGGACAGGGAGCGAGCAGTACTTC.

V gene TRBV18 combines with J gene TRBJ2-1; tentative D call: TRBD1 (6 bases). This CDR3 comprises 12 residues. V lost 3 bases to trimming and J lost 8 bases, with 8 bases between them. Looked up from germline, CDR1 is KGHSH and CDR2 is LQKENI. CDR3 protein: CASSPGAYEQFF. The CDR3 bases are TGTGCCAGCTCACCGGGGGCGTATGAGCAGTTCTTC.

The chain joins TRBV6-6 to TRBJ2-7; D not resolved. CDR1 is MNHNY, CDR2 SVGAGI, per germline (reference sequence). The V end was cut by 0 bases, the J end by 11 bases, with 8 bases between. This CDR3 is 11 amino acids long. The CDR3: CASSYSDTKYF. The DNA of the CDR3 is TGTGCCAGCAGTTACTCAGACACCAAGTACTTC.

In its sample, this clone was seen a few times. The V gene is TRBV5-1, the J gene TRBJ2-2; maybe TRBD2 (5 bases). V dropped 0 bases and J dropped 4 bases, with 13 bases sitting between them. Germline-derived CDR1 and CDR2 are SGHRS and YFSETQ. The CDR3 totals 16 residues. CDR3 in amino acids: CASSLAGLGTTGELFF. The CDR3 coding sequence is TGCGCCAGCAGCTTGGCGGGGTTGGGTACCACCGGGGAGCTGTTTTTT.

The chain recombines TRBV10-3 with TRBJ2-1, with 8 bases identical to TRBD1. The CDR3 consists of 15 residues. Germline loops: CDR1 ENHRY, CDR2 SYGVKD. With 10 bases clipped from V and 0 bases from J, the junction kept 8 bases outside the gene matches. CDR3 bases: TGTGCCAGCAGCTCTACAGGGGGCTCCTACAATGAGCAGTTCTTC. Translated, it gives CASSSTGGSYNEQFF.

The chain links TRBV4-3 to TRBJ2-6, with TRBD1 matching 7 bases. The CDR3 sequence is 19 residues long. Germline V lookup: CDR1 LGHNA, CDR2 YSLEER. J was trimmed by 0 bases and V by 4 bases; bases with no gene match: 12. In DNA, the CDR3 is TGCGCCAGCAGCCGCGACCTGACAGGGTGGTTCTCTGGGGCCAACGTCCTGACTTTC. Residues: CASSRDLTGWFSGANVLTF.

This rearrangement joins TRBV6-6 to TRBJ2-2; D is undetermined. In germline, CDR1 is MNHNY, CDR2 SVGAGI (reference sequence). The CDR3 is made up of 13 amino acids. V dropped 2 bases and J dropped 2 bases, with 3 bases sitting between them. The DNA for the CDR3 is TGTGCCAGCAGTTACGACAACACCGGGGAGCTGTTTTTT. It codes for CASSYDNTGELFF.

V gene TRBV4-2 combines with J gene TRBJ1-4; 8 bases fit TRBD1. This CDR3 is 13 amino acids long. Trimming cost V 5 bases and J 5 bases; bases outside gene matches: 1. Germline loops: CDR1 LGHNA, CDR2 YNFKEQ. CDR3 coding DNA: TGTGCCAGCAGCAGGACAGGGAATGAAAAACTGTTTTTT. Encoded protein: CASSRTGNEKLFF.

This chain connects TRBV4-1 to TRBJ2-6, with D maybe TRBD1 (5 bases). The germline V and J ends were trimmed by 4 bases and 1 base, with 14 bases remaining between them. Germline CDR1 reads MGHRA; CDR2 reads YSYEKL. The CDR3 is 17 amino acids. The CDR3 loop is CASSLEPQGSGANVLTF. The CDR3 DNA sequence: TGCGCCAGCAGCCTAGAGCCTCAGGGATCTGGGGCCAACGTCCTGACTTTC.

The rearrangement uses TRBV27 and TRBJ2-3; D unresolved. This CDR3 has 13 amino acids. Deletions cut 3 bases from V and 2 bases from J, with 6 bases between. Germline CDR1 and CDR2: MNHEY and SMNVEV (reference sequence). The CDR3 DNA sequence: TGTGCCAGCAGTTTGGCCACCACAGATACGCAGTATTTT. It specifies CASSLATTDTQYF.

CDR3 in amino acids: CASSEAAGTF. The CDR3 DNA is TGTGCCAGCAGTGAAGCGGCCGGTACCTTC. This chain links TRBV6-5 with TRBJ1-2; D is ambiguous. The V gene's germline CDR1 is MNHEY and CDR2 SVGAGI. The V end lost 5 bases, the J end lost 14 bases, and 12 bases lay between the germline ends. This CDR3 has 10 amino acids.

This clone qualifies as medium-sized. The CDR3 protein is CASSLSPSAGELFF. The CDR3 bases are TGTGCCAGCAGCTTAAGCCCTAGCGCCGGGGAGCTGTTTTTT. The genes are TRBV7-2 and TRBJ2-2, with D possibly matching TRBD2 (6 bases). The CDR3 is made up of 14 amino acids. Trimming stripped 2 bases from V and 6 bases from J, with 10 bases between. Germline CDR1 reads SGHTA; CDR2 reads FQGNSA.

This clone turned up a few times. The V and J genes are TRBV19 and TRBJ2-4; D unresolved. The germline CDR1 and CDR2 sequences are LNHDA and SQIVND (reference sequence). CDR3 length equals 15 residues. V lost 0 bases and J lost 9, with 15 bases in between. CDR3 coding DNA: TGTGCCAGTAGTATAGATCACACAGCCCCTGCCATTCAGTACTTC. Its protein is CASSIDHTAPAIQYF.

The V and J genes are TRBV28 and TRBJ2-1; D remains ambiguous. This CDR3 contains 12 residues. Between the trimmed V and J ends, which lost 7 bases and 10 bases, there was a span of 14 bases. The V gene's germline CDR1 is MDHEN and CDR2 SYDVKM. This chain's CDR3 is CASNLYPEEQFF. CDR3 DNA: TGTGCCAGCAATCTCTATCCAGAGGAGCAGTTCTTC.

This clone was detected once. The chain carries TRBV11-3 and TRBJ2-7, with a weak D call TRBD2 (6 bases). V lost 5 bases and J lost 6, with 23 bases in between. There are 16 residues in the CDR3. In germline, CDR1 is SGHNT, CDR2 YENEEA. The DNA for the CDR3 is TGTGCCAGCAGCCCTGGGACTCAGGCTCAGGGCCCCGAGCAGTACTTC. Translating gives CASSPGTQAQGPEQYF.

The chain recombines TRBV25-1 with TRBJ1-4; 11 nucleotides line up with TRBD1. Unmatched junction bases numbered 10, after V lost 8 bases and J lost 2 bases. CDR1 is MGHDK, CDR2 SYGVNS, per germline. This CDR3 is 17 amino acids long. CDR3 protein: CASGVPGQGVTNEKLFF. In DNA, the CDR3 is TGTGCCAGCGGTGTCCCGGGACAGGGGGTGACTAATGAAAAACTGTTTTTT.

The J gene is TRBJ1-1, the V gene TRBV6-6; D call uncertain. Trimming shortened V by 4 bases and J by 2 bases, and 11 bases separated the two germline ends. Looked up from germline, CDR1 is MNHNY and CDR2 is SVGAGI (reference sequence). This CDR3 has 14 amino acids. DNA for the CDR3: TGTGCCAGCAGTTTTGGGGAAAAAAACACTGAAGCTTTCTTT. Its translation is CASSFGEKNTEAFF.

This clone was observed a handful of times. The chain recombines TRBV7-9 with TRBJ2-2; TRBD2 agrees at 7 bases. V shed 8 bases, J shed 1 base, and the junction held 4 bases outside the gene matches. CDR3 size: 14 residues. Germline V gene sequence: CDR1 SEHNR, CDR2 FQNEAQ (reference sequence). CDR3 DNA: TGTGCCAGCTACCCTAGCGGGAACACCGGGGAGCTGTTTTTT. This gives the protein CASYPSGNTGELFF.

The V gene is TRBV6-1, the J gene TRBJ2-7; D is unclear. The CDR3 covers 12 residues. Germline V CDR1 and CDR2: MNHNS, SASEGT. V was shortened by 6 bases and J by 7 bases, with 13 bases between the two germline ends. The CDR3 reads CASRADLGEQYF. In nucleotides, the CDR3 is TGTGCCAGCAGGGCGGACCTGGGGGAGCAGTACTTC.